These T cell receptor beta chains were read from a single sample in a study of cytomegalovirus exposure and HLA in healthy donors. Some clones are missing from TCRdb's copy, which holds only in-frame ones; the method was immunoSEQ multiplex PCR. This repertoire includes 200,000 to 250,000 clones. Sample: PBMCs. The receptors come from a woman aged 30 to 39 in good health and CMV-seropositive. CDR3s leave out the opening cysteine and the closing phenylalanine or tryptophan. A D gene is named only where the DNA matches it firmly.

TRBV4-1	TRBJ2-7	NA	ASSQELRGAYEQY
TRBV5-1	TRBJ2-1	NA	ASSSEGLGEQF
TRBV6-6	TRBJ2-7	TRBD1	ASSYLTGFPYEQY
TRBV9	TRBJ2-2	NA	ASSLDLGAGELF
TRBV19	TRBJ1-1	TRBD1	ASRTGQGNTEAF
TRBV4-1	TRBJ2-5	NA	ASSQDSPGETQY
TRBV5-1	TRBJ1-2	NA	ASSLRGVILDGYT
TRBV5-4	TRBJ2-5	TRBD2	ASSLAAGGLETQY
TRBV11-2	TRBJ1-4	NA	ASSSGRTNEKLF
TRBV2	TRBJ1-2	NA	ASSSGFNGYT
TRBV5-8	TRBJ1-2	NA	ASSLGGIGYT
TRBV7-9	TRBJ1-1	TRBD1	ASSSGTGGLSDTEAF
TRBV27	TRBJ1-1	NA	ASSKRTEHTEAF
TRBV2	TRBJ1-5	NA	ASSEVRGVGEDNQPQH
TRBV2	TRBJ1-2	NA	ASSEFGQLNYGYT
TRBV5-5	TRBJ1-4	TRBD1	ASSPFTQGALFEKLF
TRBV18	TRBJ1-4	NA	ASSPRQAEKLF
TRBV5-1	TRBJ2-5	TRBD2	ASSLALAGGQETQY
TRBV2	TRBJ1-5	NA	ASSDRQFNQPQH
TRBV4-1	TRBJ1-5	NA	ASSQAVFNQPQH
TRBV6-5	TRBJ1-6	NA	ASFRGSPPLH
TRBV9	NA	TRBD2	ASSVGILAGLYEQY
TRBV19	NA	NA	ASRKESGLWKDYEQY
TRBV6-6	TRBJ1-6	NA	ASSFTRQGGSPLH
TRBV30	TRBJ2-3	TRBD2	AWRQLAGEPDTQY
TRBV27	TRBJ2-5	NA	ASSSRVVWEGGQETQY
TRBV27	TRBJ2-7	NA	ASSPFGSDEQY
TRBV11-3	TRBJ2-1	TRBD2	ASSLEVGAGAYNEQF
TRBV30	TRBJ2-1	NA	ALLVGPYNEQF
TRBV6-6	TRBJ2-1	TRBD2	ASMTSGRAHEQF
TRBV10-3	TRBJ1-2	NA	AISEQTEGYT
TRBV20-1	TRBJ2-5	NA	SNRVQETQY
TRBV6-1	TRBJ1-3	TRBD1	ASSVDRGYTIY
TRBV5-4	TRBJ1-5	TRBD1	ASSLGEAGTGVNQPQH
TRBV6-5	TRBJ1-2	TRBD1	ASSYSKPRIQGGST
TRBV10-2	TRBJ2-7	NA	ASSGLGGRDEQY
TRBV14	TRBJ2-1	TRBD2	ASSQPGGALTYNEQF
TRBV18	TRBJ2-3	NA	ASSPKPDTQY
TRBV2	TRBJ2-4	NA	ASTLGHIQY
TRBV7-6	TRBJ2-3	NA	ASSAWRDTQY
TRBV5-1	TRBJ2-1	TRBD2	ASSLRGGLNEQF
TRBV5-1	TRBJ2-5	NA	ASSLEGGFWY